This T cell receptor beta chain was recorded in a study of blood T cells in healthy people across ages. Regarding the study as a whole: When set beside aged donors, long-lived donors presented more naive CD4+ cells and higher diversity.

A second PCR, run for about 7 to 11 cycles, used a sample-barcoded 5' primer plus a J-beta primer mix. Every cDNA molecule carried a tag from a template-switch adaptor bearing 12 random nucleotides. MiXCR, run by TCRdb on the 5' RACE reads, gives a single entry per CDR3 protein. This repertoire shows roughly 680,000 distinct CDR3 sequences, 40% to 65% found once; its top ten account for approximately 13%. Roughly 10 milliliters of peripheral blood were drawn from each donor. At least 7 million PBMCs were isolated per sample. A remark on this clonotype: What it recognizes is unknown.

The TCR originated in a woman older than 75 in good health. Material: blood.

The CDR3 sequence is CSASLLAGVYNEQYF. CDR3 sequence (DNA): TGCAGTGCTAGCCTCTTGGCGGGAGTCTACAATGAGCAGTACTTC. The chain is built from TRBV20-1 and TRBJ2-5; 7 bases match TRBD2. The germline CDR1 and CDR2 sequences are DFQATT and SNEGSKA (reference sequence). The CDR3 is 15 amino acids. The V segment lost 3 bases and the J segment 11 bases; nucleotides outside the gene matches: 18.